The clone carrying this T cell receptor (beta chain) occurred a few times. This sample was taken from a study of tumor-infiltrating lymphocytes in oesophageal squamous cell carcinoma. TCRdb reanalysed the PCR reads using MiXCR and keeps one entry per CDR3 protein. The repertoire includes over 10,000 distinct CDR3 sequences, approximately 58% of them detected once, and around a third sits in the top ten. Sequencing used esophageal tumor tissue. The TCR was taken from a male donor with esophageal squamous cell carcinoma.

CDR3 in DNA: TGTGCCAGCAGCTTATCAGAGACAGATACGCAGTATTTT. It encodes CASSLSETDTQYF. This sequence joins TRBV7-8 and TRBJ2-3, with D unresolved. Per germline, CDR1 SGHVS and CDR2 FQNEAQ. V was trimmed by 2 bases and J by 3 bases, leaving 6 bases between them. The CDR3 covers 13 residues.